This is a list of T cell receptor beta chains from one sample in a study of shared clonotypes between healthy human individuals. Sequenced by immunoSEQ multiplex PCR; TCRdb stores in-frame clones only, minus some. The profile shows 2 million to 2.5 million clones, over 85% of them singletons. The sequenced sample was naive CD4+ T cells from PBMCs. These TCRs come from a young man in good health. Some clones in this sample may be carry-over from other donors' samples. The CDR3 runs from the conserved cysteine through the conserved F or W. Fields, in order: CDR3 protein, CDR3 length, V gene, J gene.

cdr3_aa: CASMFRGGAAEKLFF
cdr3_length: 15
v_call: TRBV2
j_call: TRBJ1-4

cdr3_aa: CAWGKGLAGDNEQFF
cdr3_length: 15
v_call: TRBV30
j_call: TRBJ2-1

cdr3_aa: CATAGGGQPQHF
cdr3_length: 12
v_call: TRBV28
j_call: TRBJ1-5

cdr3_aa: CASSKDVREASTDTQYF
cdr3_length: 17
v_call: TRBV21-1
j_call: TRBJ2-3

cdr3_aa: CASSTGPGSPNEQFF
cdr3_length: 15
v_call: TRBV7-2
j_call: TRBJ2-1

cdr3_aa: CASSPPNRGGGETQYF
cdr3_length: 16
v_call: TRBV5-1
j_call: TRBJ2-5

cdr3_aa: CASRESSGANVLTF
cdr3_length: 14
v_call: TRBV6-1
j_call: TRBJ2-6

cdr3_aa: CATSRDPGAYEQYF
cdr3_length: 14
v_call: TRBV15
j_call: TRBJ2-7

cdr3_aa: CASSLDRRAANEQFF
cdr3_length: 15
v_call: TRBV5-1
j_call: TRBJ2-1

cdr3_aa: CASSGHTGTETQYF
cdr3_length: 14
v_call: TRBV9
j_call: TRBJ2-5

cdr3_aa: CASSARQGLNSPLHF
cdr3_length: 15
v_call: TRBV2
j_call: TRBJ1-6

cdr3_aa: CASSETRQGQRRPQHF
cdr3_length: 16
v_call: TRBV2
j_call: TRBJ1-5

cdr3_aa: CASGVTEAFF
cdr3_length: 10
v_call: TRBV28
j_call: TRBJ1-1

cdr3_aa: CASSLAGTSGYEQYF
cdr3_length: 15
v_call: TRBV7-2
j_call: TRBJ2-7

cdr3_aa: CASSSPRGAAAF
cdr3_length: 12
v_call: TRBV11-2
j_call: TRBJ2-7

cdr3_aa: CASSLAGLAGVTDTQYF
cdr3_length: 17
v_call: TRBV5-4
j_call: TRBJ2-3

cdr3_aa: CASSLLLSGTGNRETQYF
cdr3_length: 18
v_call: TRBV5-6
j_call: TRBJ2-5

cdr3_aa: CASSKRGGQETQYF
cdr3_length: 14
v_call: TRBV7-9
j_call: TRBJ2-5

cdr3_aa: CASSFGTGDPEAFF
cdr3_length: 14
v_call: TRBV5-4
j_call: TRBJ1-1

cdr3_aa: CASSVSQGLYNEQFF
cdr3_length: 15
v_call: TRBV6-1
j_call: TRBJ2-1

cdr3_aa: CASSGEGNYGYTF
cdr3_length: 13
v_call: TRBV5-1
j_call: TRBJ1-2

cdr3_aa: CASSQDRVQETQYF
cdr3_length: 14
v_call: TRBV5-1
j_call: TRBJ2-5

cdr3_aa: CAWSSEWRTEAFF
cdr3_length: 13
v_call: TRBV30
j_call: TRBJ1-1

cdr3_aa: CASSLSSASGGSYEQYF
cdr3_length: 17
v_call: TRBV27
j_call: TRBJ2-7

cdr3_aa: CASSQYVGGGNQPQHF
cdr3_length: 16
v_call: TRBV4-1
j_call: TRBJ1-5

cdr3_aa: CASSAFRWDQETQYF
cdr3_length: 15
v_call: TRBV9
j_call: TRBJ2-5

cdr3_aa: CASTLPGPQFEQYF
cdr3_length: 14
v_call: TRBV7-2
j_call: TRBJ2-7

cdr3_aa: CASSLADRPYGYTF
cdr3_length: 14
v_call: TRBV7-9
j_call: TRBJ1-2

cdr3_aa: CASSLGTYTTGEQYF
cdr3_length: 15
v_call: TRBV5-1
j_call: TRBJ2-7

cdr3_aa: CASSRIGGTGELFF
cdr3_length: 14
v_call: TRBV5-1
j_call: TRBJ2-2

cdr3_aa: CASSSLGAVPYEQYF
cdr3_length: 15
v_call: TRBV4-2
j_call: TRBJ2-7

cdr3_aa: CASDRGRVEQYF
cdr3_length: 12
v_call: TRBV10-3
j_call: TRBJ2-7

cdr3_aa: CASSPRDRGTDTQYF
cdr3_length: 15
v_call: TRBV6-1
j_call: TRBJ2-3

cdr3_aa: CASSSESGSTGELFF
cdr3_length: 15
v_call: TRBV5-1
j_call: TRBJ2-2

cdr3_aa: CASSLTGSNTEAFF
cdr3_length: 14
v_call: TRBV11-2
j_call: TRBJ1-1

cdr3_aa: CASSQGLRNIQYF
cdr3_length: 13
v_call: TRBV6-5
j_call: TRBJ2-4

cdr3_aa: CASHTGVTNEKLFF
cdr3_length: 14
v_call: TRBV28
j_call: TRBJ1-4

cdr3_aa: CASSRGNSGANVLTF
cdr3_length: 15
v_call: TRBV5-1
j_call: TRBJ2-6

cdr3_aa: CASSLEAGRQNYGYTF
cdr3_length: 16
v_call: TRBV6-4
j_call: TRBJ1-2

cdr3_aa: CASSGRRGGTGNEKLFF
cdr3_length: 17
v_call: TRBV9
j_call: TRBJ1-4

cdr3_aa: CASSLQGPNNEQFF
cdr3_length: 14
v_call: TRBV5-4
j_call: TRBJ2-1

cdr3_aa: CASSRTNSYEQYF
cdr3_length: 13
v_call: TRBV7-3
j_call: TRBJ2-7

cdr3_aa: CASSPTLTYEQYF
cdr3_length: 13
v_call: TRBV28
j_call: TRBJ2-7

cdr3_aa: CASPPSLAGVKNGEQFF
cdr3_length: 17
v_call: TRBV28
j_call: TRBJ2-1

cdr3_aa: CASSFPGGDEQYF
cdr3_length: 13
v_call: TRBV5-1
j_call: TRBJ2-7

cdr3_aa: CASSLGGARYEQYF
cdr3_length: 14
v_call: TRBV5-4
j_call: TRBJ2-7